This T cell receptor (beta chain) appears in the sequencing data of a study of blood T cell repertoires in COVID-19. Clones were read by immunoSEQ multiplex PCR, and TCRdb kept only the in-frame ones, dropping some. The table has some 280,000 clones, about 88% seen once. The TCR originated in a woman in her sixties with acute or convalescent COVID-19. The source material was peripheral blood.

The CDR3 region has the DNA TGTGCCAGCAGCAGCGGACAGGGACACGAAAAACTGTTTTTT. Encoded protein: CASSSGQGHEKLFF. V gene TRBV6-2 or TRBV6-3 combines with J gene TRBJ1-4; 8 nucleotides agree with TRBD1. With V trimmed by 6 bases and J by 8 bases, 8 bases remained unmatched. The CDR3 has 14 amino acids. CDR1 is MNHEY, CDR2 SVGEGT, per germline.